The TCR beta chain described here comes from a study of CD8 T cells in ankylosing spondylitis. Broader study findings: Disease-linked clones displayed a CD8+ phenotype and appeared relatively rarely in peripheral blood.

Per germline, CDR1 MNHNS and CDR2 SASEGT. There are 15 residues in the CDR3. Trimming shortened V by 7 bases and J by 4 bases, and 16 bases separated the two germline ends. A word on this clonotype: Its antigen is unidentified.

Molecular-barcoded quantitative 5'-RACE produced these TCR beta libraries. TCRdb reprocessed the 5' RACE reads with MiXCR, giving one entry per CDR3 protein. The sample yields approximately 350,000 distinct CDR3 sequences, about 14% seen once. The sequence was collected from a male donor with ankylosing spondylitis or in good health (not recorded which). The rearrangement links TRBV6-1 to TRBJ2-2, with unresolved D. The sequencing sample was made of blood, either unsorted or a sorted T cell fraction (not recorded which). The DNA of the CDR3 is TGTGCCAGCAAAGTCGGCCAGACAACCACCGGGGAGCTGTTTTTT. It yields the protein CASKVGQTTTGELFF.